The sequence of this TCR beta chain was determined in a study of T cells in Graves' hyperthyroidism and ophthalmopathy. As for the study in general: Staff took peripheral blood when the initial diagnosis was made, before any treatment began. Study-wide results and caveats: Most thyroid-expanded clonotypes above 0.001 were also found in blood.

There were TCR beta CDR3 regions amplified from RNA transcripts. The TCR CDR3 was amplified in a first-round RT-PCR using the HTBI primer set. From the multiplex PCR reads, TCRdb called clonotypes with MiXCR, one entry per CDR3 protein. Of 300,000 or so distinct CDR3 sequences listed, about 20% are singletons. Ten or more counts support this clonotype. Antigen specificity is unknown. A lack of ophthalmopathy progression within 18 months defined stable Graves' hyperthyroidism. A patient was excluded if there was uncontrolled infection, other autoimmune disease, pregnancy or lactation. Trimming shortened V by 7 bases and J by 3 bases, and 12 bases separated the two germline ends. Germline V gives CDR1 SNHLY, CDR2 FYNNEI. CDR3 length equals 13 residues.

This chain uses TRBV2 with TRBJ1-1; D remains unclear. Specimen: blood. The clonotype comes from a woman in her forties or fifties with Graves' hyperthyroidism. Written as DNA, the CDR3 is TGTGCCAGCACCGAGGGCGGATACACTGAAGCTTTCTTT. It yields the protein CASTEGGYTEAFF.